The next 5 T cell receptor beta chains were all read from a single sample in a study of T-cell reconstitution after alpha-beta-depleted transplantation in children. A TCRbeta library incorporating unique molecular identifiers was prepared. One entry per CDR3 protein results from TCRdb running MiXCR on the PCR reads. The sample contains 550,000 to 800,000 distinct CDR3 sequences, around 14% of which appear only once. Sequenced material: PBMCs, taken before TCRalphabeta/CD19-depleted stem cell transplant. These receptors all stem from a girl aged 2 to 9 with congenital amegakaryocytic thrombocytopenia, due to receive a stem cell transplant.

At least ten counts were recorded for this clonotype. V and J are TRBV5-1 and TRBJ2-3, with 10 bases identical to TRBD2. This CDR3 has 16 amino acids. From germline, CDR1 is SGHRS and CDR2 YFSETQ. With 1 base clipped from V and 4 bases from J, the junction kept 6 bases outside the gene matches. CDR3 amino acids: CASSLKLAGSADTQYF. As DNA, the CDR3 is TGCGCCAGCAGCTTGAAACTAGCGGGATCGGCAGATACGCAGTATTTT.

This clonotype was observed many times. The V call is TRBV2, the J call TRBJ2-3, with D uncertain. Trimming took off 3 bases at V and 2 bases at J, with 3 bases between the two ends. CDR3 size: 12 residues. The germline CDR1 and CDR2 sequences are SNHLY and FYNNEI. The CDR3 spells CASSDFTDTQYF. The DNA for the CDR3 is TGTGCCAGCAGTGATTTCACAGATACGCAGTATTTT. Supplemented by reference TRBV2 and TRBJ2-3, the full variable domain reads EPEVTQTPSHQVTQMGQEVILRCVPISNHLYFYWYRQILGQKVEFLVSFYNNEISEKSEIFDDQFSVERPDGSNFTLKIRSTKLEDSAMYFCASSDFTDTQYFGPGTRLTVL.

Ten or more counts support this clonotype. V gene TRBV12-3 or TRBV12-4 combines with J gene TRBJ2-1, with 9 nucleotides matching TRBD1. The CDR3 totals 13 residues. J gave up 4 bases and V 9 bases, and 4 bases lay outside the gene matches. The CDR3 DNA is TGTGCCAGTTCGGGACAGGGTTACAATGAGCAGTTCTTC. Translated, it gives CASSGQGYNEQFF.

The chain uses TRBV29-1 and TRBJ2-1, with D possibly being TRBD1 (6 bases). This CDR3 contains 15 residues. The germline V gene encodes CDR1 SQVTM and CDR2 ANQGSEA. Trimming removed 3 bases from V and 9 bases from J, with 21 bases in between. Here the CDR3 reads CSVDGSGTTSIEQFF. CDR3 coding DNA: TGCAGCGTTGATGGGTCCGGGACAACAAGTATTGAGCAGTTCTTC.

Points on this clonotype: One base away lies a much larger clone, so this may be a sequencing read error. The J gene is TRBJ2-3, the V gene TRBV11-2; D call uncertain. This CDR3 is 13 amino acids long. Looked up from germline, CDR1 is SGHAT and CDR2 is FQNNGV. This CDR3 reads CASSPEYTDTPYF. The CDR3 region has the DNA TGTGCCAGCAGCCCAGAGTACACAGATACGCCGTATTTT. Drawing the rest from reference TRBV11-2 and TRBJ2-3, the complete variable domain is EAGVAQSPRYKIIEKRQSVAFWCNPISGHATLYWYQQILGQGPKLLIQFQNNGVVDDSQLPKDRFSAERLKGVDSTLKIQPAKLEDSAVYLCASSPEYTDTPYFGPGTRLTVL.